This T cell receptor beta chain was recovered during a study of T cell repertoires in cytomegalovirus infection. The CDR3 loop spans 15 amino acids. The V gene lost 5 bases and the J gene lost 4 bases, with 18 bases spanning the gap. CDR1 is MNHEY and CDR2 is SMNVEV in the germline V gene (reference sequence). One entry per CDR3 protein, called by TCRdb with MiXCR from the reads. This sample has some 680,000 distinct CDR3 sequences, with about 40% found just once. The V and J genes are TRBV27 and TRBJ2-7; D is ambiguous. Material for sequencing was PBMCs. This receptor was taken from a human donor in good health (CMV status not recorded). Some clones in this sample may be carry-over from other donors' samples. Here the CDR3 reads CASSASVGLPYEQYF. The CDR3 DNA follows: TGTGCCAGCAGTGCCTCCGTGGGTCTCCCATACGAGCAGTACTTC.